The 14 T cell receptor beta chains presented below share a single source sample, sequenced in a study of OX40 agonist ivuxolimab in advanced cancers. The table came from immunoSEQ multiplex PCR; TCRdb's copy has only in-frame clones and leaves some out. The sample lists approximately 98,000 clones, approximately 80% occurring once. The specimen comprised CD4+ or CD8+ T cells sorted from blood, sampled in a trial of the OX40 agonist ivuxolimab. All receptors come from an adult with an advanced solid tumor such as melanoma, head and neck, liver or kidney cancer.

The chain joins TRBV7-9 to TRBJ2-5; D unclear. CDR1 and CDR2 from the germline V gene are SEHNR and FQNEAQ (reference sequence). Trimming pared 4 bases from V and 2 bases from J, leaving 11 bases between. The CDR3 totals 14 residues. CDR3 DNA: TGTGCCAGCAGCTACCTTGTGGCTCAAGAGACCCAGTACTTC. This gives the protein CASSYLVAQETQYF.

The chain uses TRBV7-9 and TRBJ1-1, with 7 bases fitting TRBD1. With V trimmed by 4 bases and J by 0 bases, 11 bases remained unmatched. This CDR3 contains 17 residues. CDR1 is SEHNR, CDR2 FQNEAQ, per germline (reference sequence). The CDR3 sequence: CASSSPEVGQMNTEAFF. The CDR3 DNA reads TGTGCCAGCAGCTCCCCCGAGGTGGGACAGATGAACACTGAAGCTTTCTTT.

The chain uses TRBV30 and TRBJ2-6, with 8 bases that match TRBD1. J gave up 5 bases and V 4 bases, and 7 bases lay outside the gene matches. The CDR3 runs to 15 residues. In germline, CDR1 is GTSNPN, CDR2 SVGIG (reference sequence). CDR3 residues: CAWKGQGVRANVLTF. The CDR3 bases are TGTGCCTGGAAAGGACAGGGAGTAAGGGCCAACGTCCTGACTTTC.

This chain joins TRBV11-2 and TRBJ2-7, with a tentative D call TRBD1 (6 bases). Germline lookup yields CDR1 SGHAT and CDR2 FQNNGV. Deletions cut 4 bases from V and 7 bases from J, with 20 bases between. This CDR3 comprises 15 residues. CDR3 DNA sequence: TGTGCCAGCAGCTCAGGTAGAACAGGGATGGGGGAGCAGTACTTC. Protein product: CASSSGRTGMGEQYF.

V is TRBV19 and J is TRBJ1-6; D might be TRBD1 (5 bases). V lost 3 bases and J lost 6, with 18 bases in between. The CDR3 runs 17 residues. From germline, CDR1 is LNHDA and CDR2 SQIVND (reference sequence). This CDR3 is CASSIRNPKGSNSPLHF. CDR3 nucleotide sequence: TGTGCCAGTAGTATCAGGAATCCCAAGGGGTCTAATTCACCCCTCCACTTT.

The gene calls are TRBV29-1 and TRBJ2-3; 13 nucleotides agree with TRBD2. J gave up 9 bases and V 6 bases, and 3 bases lay outside the gene matches. Germline V gene sequence: CDR1 SQVTM, CDR2 ANQGSEA. The CDR3 consists of 12 residues. CDR3 protein: CSVTSGGGTQYF. CDR3 coding DNA: TGCAGCGTAACTAGCGGGGGGGGGACGCAGTATTTT.

Only a few counts were recorded for this clone. The V and J genes are TRBV2 and TRBJ2-2; D remains ambiguous. CDR1 is SNHLY, CDR2 FYNNEI, per germline. This CDR3 region has 11 residues. V gave up 6 bases and J gave up 9 bases, with 8 bases separating them. This CDR3 reads CASRQSRELFF. CDR3 nucleotides: TGTGCCAGCAGGCAGTCGAGGGAGCTGTTTTTT.

The chain combines TRBV2 with TRBJ2-7; TRBD2 matches at 15 bases. The CDR3 has 15 residues. Germline loops: CDR1 SNHLY, CDR2 FYNNEI. Unmatched junction bases numbered 5, after V lost 5 bases and J lost 6 bases. The DNA for the CDR3 is TGTGCCAGCAGTTCGGGACTAGCGGGAGGCGGCGAGCAGTACTTC. Translated, it gives CASSSGLAGGGEQYF.

The chain uses TRBV14 and TRBJ2-3, with unresolved D. The CDR3 has 18 residues. Germline CDR1 reads SGHDN; CDR2 reads FVKESK. The germline V and J ends were trimmed by 0 bases and 0 bases, with 16 bases remaining between them. The CDR3 coding sequence is TGTGCCAGCAGCCAAGATAAAGCATACGACTCTAGCACAGATACGCAGTATTTT. Residues: CASSQDKAYDSSTDTQYF.

The count of this clone is one. The chain is built from TRBV15 and TRBJ2-5; D may correspond to TRBD1 or TRBD2 (5 bases each). The ends were cut back, 1 base at V and 7 bases at J, with 16 bases in the middle. Germline V gene lookup returns CDR1 LNHNV and CDR2 YYDKDF (reference sequence). The CDR3 length is 15 residues. The CDR3: CATSRVSTLGPTQYF. As DNA, the CDR3 is TGTGCCACCAGCAGAGTTTCGACCCTGGGACCGACCCAGTACTTC.

This clone occurred a few times. This sequence joins TRBV30 and TRBJ2-1; D is ambiguous. The V end lost 0 bases, the J end lost 5 bases, and 8 bases lay between the germline ends. The CDR3 has 13 residues. Germline CDR1 GTSNPN, CDR2 SVGIG (reference sequence). As DNA, the CDR3 is TGTGCCTGGAGTGTAGGTAGTAACAATGAGCAGTTCTTC. Translating gives CAWSVGSNNEQFF.

This clone was seen a few times. J is TRBJ1-2 and V is TRBV6-1, with D uncertain. The germline CDR1 and CDR2 sequences are MNHNS and SASEGT. The CDR3 sequence is 11 residues long. The V end was cut by 11 bases, the J end by 8 bases, with 15 bases between. The CDR3: CAAGPTGGYTF. CDR3 DNA sequence: TGTGCCGCTGGACCCACGGGCGGCTACACCTTC.

The J gene is TRBJ2-3, the V gene TRBV9, with 10 nucleotides matching TRBD2. The CDR3 spans 16 residues. Germline V gene lookup returns CDR1 SGDLS and CDR2 YYNGEE. Trimming took 3 bases from V and 0 from J; bases not matched to a gene: 4. CDR3 residues: CASSAGTSDSTDTQYF. CDR3 in DNA: TGTGCCAGCAGCGCCGGGACTAGCGATAGCACAGATACGCAGTATTTT.

The chain carries TRBV6-6 and TRBJ1-5; TRBD1 agrees at 7 bases. Germline V gene lookup returns CDR1 MNHNY and CDR2 SVGAGI (reference sequence). V was pared by 6 bases and J by 1 base, with 3 bases of the junction left unmatched. CDR3 length: 14 amino acids. The chain's CDR3 is CASSRGQSNQPQHF. The CDR3 DNA reads as TGTGCCAGCAGCCGGGGACAGAGCAATCAGCCCCAGCATTTT.